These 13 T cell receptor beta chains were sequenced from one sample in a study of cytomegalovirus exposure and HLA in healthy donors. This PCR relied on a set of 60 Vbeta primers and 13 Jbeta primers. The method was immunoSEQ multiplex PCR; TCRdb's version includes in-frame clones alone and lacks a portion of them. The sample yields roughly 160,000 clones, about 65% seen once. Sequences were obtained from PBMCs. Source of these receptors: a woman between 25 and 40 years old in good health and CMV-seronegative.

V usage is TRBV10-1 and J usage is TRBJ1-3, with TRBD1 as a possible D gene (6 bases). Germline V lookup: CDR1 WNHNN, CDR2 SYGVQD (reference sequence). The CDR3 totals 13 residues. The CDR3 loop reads CVSTGYVRNTIYF. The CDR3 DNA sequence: TGCGTCTCAACAGGGTACGTCAGAAACACCATATATTTT.

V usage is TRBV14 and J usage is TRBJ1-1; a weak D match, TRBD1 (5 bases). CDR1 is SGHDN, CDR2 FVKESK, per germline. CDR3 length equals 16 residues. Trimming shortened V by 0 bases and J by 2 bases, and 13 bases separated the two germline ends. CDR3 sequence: CASSQEGKDTNTEAFF. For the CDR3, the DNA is TGTGCCAGCAGCCAAGAGGGGAAGGACACAAACACTGAAGCTTTCTTT. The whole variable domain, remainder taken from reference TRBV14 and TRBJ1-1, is EAGVTQFPSHSVIEKGQTVTLRCDPISGHDNLYWYRRVMGKEIKFLLHFVKESKQDESGMPNNRFLAERTGGTYSTLKVQPAELEDSGVYFCASSQEGKDTNTEAFFGQGTRLTVV.

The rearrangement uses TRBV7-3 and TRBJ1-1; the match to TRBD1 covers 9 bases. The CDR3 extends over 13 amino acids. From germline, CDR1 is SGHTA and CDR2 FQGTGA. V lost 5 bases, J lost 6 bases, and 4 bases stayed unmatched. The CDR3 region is CASSAGQGSEAFF. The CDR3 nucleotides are TGTGCCAGCAGCGCCGGACAGGGGTCTGAAGCTTTCTTT.

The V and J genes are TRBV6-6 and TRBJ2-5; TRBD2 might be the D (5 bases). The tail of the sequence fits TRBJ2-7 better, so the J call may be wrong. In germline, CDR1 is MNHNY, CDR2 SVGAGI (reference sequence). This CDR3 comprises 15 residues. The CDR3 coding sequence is TGTGCCAGCAGCAGCGGACTGCTATCCTCCTACGAGCAGTACTTC. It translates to CASSSGLLSSYEQYF.

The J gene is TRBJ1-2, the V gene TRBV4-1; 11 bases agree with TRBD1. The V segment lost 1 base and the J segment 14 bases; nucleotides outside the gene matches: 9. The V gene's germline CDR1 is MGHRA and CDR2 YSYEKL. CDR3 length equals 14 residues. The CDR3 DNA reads TGCGCCAGCAGCCAAGGGATCGGACAGGGGGCGCGTACCTTC. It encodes CASSQGIGQGARTF.

The CDR3 DNA follows: TGTGCCAGCAGTTACGGGACTGCGGGTAGGAATGAGCAGTTCTTC. Its protein is CASSYGTAGRNEQFF. This rearrangement joins TRBV6-5 to TRBJ2-1, with D perhaps TRBD2 (6 bases). The germline CDR1 and CDR2 sequences are MNHEY and SVGAGI. The CDR3 length is 15 residues. Trimming took off 2 bases at V and 7 bases at J, with 15 bases between the two ends.

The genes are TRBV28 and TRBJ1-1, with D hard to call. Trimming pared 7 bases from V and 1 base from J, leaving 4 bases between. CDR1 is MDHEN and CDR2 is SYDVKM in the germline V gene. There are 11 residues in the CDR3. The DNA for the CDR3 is TGTGCCAGCATAAAGAACACTGAAGCTTTCTTT. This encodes CASIKNTEAFF.

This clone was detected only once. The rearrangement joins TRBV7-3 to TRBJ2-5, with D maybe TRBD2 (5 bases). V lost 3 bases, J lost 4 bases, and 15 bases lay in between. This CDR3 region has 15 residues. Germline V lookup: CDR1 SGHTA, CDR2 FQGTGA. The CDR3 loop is CASSFSGSRGETQYF. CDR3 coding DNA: TGTGCCAGCAGCTTCTCGGGATCACGGGGAGAGACCCAGTACTTC.

The CDR3 reads CATSRGELRREKLFF. CDR3 nucleotides: TGTGCCACCAGCAGAGGTGAACTCCGGCGGGAAAAACTGTTTTTT. The chain employs TRBV15 and TRBJ1-4; D uncertain. Trimming took 1 base from V and 8 from J, leaving 14 bases between them. There are 15 residues in the CDR3. Germline CDR1 reads LNHNV; CDR2 reads YYDKDF (reference sequence).

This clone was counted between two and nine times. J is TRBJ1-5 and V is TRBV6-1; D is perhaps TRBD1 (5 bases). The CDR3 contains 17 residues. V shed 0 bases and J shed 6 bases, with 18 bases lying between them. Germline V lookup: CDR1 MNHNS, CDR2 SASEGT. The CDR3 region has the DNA TGTGCCAGCAGTGAAGCCAGGGCTGGATCTATCGTTCAGCCCCAGCATTTT. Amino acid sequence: CASSEARAGSIVQPQHF.

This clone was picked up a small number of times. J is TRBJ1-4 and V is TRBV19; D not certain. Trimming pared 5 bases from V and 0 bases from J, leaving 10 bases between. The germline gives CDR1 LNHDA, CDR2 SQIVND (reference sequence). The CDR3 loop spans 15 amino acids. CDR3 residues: CASSAQIATNEKLFF. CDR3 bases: TGTGCCAGTAGTGCCCAGATTGCAACTAATGAAAAACTGTTTTTT.

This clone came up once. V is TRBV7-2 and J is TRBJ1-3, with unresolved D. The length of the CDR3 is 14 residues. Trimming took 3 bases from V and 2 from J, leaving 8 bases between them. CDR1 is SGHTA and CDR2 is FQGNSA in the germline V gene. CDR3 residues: CASSLDFPGNTIYF. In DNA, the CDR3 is TGTGCCAGCAGCTTGGACTTTCCTGGAAACACCATATATTTT.

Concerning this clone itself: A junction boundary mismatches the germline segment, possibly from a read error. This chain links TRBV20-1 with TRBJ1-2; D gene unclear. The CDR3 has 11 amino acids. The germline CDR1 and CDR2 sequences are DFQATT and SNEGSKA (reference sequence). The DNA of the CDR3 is TGCAGTGGCGGTGCAAGCGATGGCTACCCCTTC. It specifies CSGGASDGYPF.